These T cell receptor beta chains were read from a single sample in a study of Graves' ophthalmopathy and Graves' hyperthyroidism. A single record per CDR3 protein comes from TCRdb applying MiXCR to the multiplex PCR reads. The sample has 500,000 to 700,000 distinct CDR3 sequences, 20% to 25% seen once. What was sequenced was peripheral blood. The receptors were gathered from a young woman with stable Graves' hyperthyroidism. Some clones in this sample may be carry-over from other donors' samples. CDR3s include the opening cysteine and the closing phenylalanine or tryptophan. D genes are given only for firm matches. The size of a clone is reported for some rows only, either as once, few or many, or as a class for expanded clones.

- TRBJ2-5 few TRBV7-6 TGTGCCATTTTGGGGGGCGTTCTCCAAGAGACCCAGTACTTC CAILGGVLQETQYF
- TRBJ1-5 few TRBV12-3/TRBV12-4 TGTGCCAGCAGGGCGACCAGGAGCAATCAGCCCCAGCATTTT CASRATRSNQPQHF
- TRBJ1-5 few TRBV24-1 TGTGCCACCAGTGAAACATACAGCAATCAGCCCCAGCATTTT CATSETYSNQPQHF
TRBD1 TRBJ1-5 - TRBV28 TGTGCCAGCAGGCCGTCACGGACAGGGTTTTCTCAGCCCCAGCATTTT CASRPSRTGFSQPQHF
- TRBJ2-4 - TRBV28 TGTGCCAGCAGTTCCCCGTCCGGGATAGTCAAAAACATTCAGTACTTC CASSSPSGIVKNIQYF
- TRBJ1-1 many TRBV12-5 TGTGCTAGTGCCCCCGGGGGGTGGCTCGCCAACACTGAAGCTTTCTTT CASAPGGWLANTEAFF
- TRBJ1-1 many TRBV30 TGTGCCTGGACCTTCGGGGGGCCCAGGGCTTTCTTT CAWTFGGPRAFF
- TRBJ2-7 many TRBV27 TGTGCCAGCAGTTTATACCCTAGCACTTACGAGCAGTACTTC CASSLYPSTYEQYF
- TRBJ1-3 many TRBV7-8 TGTGCCAGCAGCTTAGAAGGTTTTGGAAACACCATATATTTT CASSLEGFGNTIYF
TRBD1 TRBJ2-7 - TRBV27 TGTGCCAGCAGTCCATGGACAGGGGTTACGTACGAGCAGTACTTC CASSPWTGVTYEQYF
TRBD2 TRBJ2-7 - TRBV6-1 TGTGCCAGCAGTGCGACTAGCGGGGGGACGATCACCTACGAGCAGCACTTC CASSATSGGTITYEQHF
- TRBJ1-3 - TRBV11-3 TGTGCCAGCAGCTTAGTGTATAGGGATTGGCTTCCGTCGGCTGGAAACACCATATATTTT CASSLVYRDWLPSAGNTIYF
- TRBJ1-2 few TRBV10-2 TGCGCCAGCATGGGGTCTGGGTTCGATGGCTACACCTTC CASMGSGFDGYTF
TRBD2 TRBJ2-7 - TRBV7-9 TGTGCCAGCACTCAGCCCGGACTAGCGGGGTACGAGCAGTACTTC CASTQPGLAGYEQYF
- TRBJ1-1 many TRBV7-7 TGTGCCAGCAGCCCACTAGGGCAGGGGCTGGATATCACTGAAGCTTTCTTT CASSPLGQGLDITEAFF
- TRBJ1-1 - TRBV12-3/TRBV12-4 TGTGCCAGCGACATCATGGGGGGGGGCCCCAACACTGAAGCTTTCTTT CASDIMGGGPNTEAFF
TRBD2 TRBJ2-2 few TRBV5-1 TGCGCCAGCAGCTTGGAAAGCGGGGCGAGCACCGGGGAGCTGTTTTTT CASSLESGASTGELFF
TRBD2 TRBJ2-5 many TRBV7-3 TGTGCCAGCAGCTTAGTGACTAGCGGGGCCCAAGAGACCCAGTACTTC CASSLVTSGAQETQYF
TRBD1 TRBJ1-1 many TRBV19 TGTGCCAAAAAGGACAGGGGTTTCACTGAAGCTTTCTTT CAKKDRGFTEAFF
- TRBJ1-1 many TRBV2 TGTGCCAGCAGTGAAGGACCGTCCGGGAGTAAGGCTGAAGCTTTCTTT CASSEGPSGSKAEAFF
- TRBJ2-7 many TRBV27 TGTGCCAGCAGCTTAATCGGACAGCACTACGAGCAGTACTTC CASSLIGQHYEQYF
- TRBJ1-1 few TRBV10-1 TGCGCCAGCGCGGAGACATTGAACACTGAAGCTTTCTTT CASAETLNTEAFF
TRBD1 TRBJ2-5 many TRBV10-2 TGCGCCAGCAGGGGACCCGGGACAGGAGGAGAGACCCAGTACTTC CASRGPGTGGETQYF
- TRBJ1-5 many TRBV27 TGTGCCAGCAGTTTATCGATGGGGGGCATCGGCAATCAGCCCCAGCATTTT CASSLSMGGIGNQPQHF
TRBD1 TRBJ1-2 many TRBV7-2 TGTGCCAGCAGCTTAGGAGGGGGCGCCAACTATGGCTACACCTTC CASSLGGGANYGYTF
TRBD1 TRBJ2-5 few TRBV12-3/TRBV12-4 TGTGCCAGCAGTCAAACCTCGGGACAGGGGGAGACCAAGTACTTC CASSQTSGQGETKYF
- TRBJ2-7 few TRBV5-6 TGTGCCAGCAGTACCGGCGGGGCCTACGAGCAGTACTTC CASSTGGAYEQYF
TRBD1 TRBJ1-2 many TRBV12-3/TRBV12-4 TGTGCCAGCAGAAGATGGACAGGGGGAGGTGGCTACACCTTC CASRRWTGGGGYTF
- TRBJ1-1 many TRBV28 TGTGCCAGCAGTTTAGGTCGGGGTTTTGGCACTGAAGCTTTCTTT CASSLGRGFGTEAFF
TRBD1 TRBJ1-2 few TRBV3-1 TGTGCCAGCAGCCAAGGCCCCGGGACAGTTCGATATGGCTACACCTTC CASSQGPGTVRYGYTF
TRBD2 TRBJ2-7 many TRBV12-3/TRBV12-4 TGTGCCAGCAGTTTACTCGCTAGCGGGAGAGAGCAGTACTTC CASSLLASGREQYF
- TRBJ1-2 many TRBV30 TGTGCCTGGTACAGGGTTTTCTATGGCTACACCTTC CAWYRVFYGYTF
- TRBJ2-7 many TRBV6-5 TGTGCCAGCAGTTACTCGAGGACCGACTACGAGCAGTACTTC CASSYSRTDYEQYF
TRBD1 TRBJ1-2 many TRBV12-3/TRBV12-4 TGTGCCAGCAGTTTCGGGGACAGGCGTGCACCGCCTTATGGCTACACCTTC CASSFGDRRAPPYGYTF
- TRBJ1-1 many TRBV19 TGTGCCAGTAGTATGGGGGTGAGAGGGATGAACACTGAAGCTTTCTTT CASSMGVRGMNTEAFF
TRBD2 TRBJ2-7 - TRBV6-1 TGTGCCGCTAGCGGGATCTCCTTCGAGCAGTACTTC CAASGISFEQYF
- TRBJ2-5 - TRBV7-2 TGTGCCAGCAGCCACCCCCATCAGCTGGAGACCCAGTACTTC CASSHPHQLETQYF
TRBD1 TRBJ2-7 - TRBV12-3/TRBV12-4 TGTGCCAGCAGTCGACAGGGTTGGACCTACGAGCAGTACTTC CASSRQGWTYEQYF
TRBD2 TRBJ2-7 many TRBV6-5 TGTGCCAGCCGGGCTCCAAGCGGGGCGGGTCGCTCCGAGCAGTACTTC CASRAPSGAGRSEQYF
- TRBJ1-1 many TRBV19 TGTGCCAGTAGTATCGGGACGGTGAACACTGAAGCTTTCTTT CASSIGTVNTEAFF
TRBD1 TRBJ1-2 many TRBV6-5 TGTGCCAGTAGTACGGACAGGGGAGGCTACACCTTC CASSTDRGGYTF
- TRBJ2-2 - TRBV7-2 TGTGCCAGCAGCTTATCGGCTAACACCGGGGAGCTGTGTTTT CASSLSANTGELCF
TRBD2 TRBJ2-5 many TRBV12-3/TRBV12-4 TGTGCCAGCAGTTTCGGGACTAGCGGGGGGGCAGCTCAAGAGACCCAGTACTTC CASSFGTSGGAAQETQYF
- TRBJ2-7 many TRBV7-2 TGTGCCAGCAGCTTAGCCCGACAGGTCCCCGTCTACGAGCAGTACTTC CASSLARQVPVYEQYF
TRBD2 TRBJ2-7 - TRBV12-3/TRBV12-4 TGTGCCAGCAGTCTCCGGGTGAGCGGGGGACCCTACGAGCAGTACTTC CASSLRVSGGPYEQYF
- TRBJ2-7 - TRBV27 TGTGCCAGCAGTTTCGGCCAGTGGTCCTACGAGCAGTACTTC CASSFGQWSYEQYF
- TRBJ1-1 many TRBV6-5 TGTGCCAGCAGTTACTATCAGGGAGCCACTGAAGCTTTCTTT CASSYYQGATEAFF
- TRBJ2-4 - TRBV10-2 TGCGCCAGCAGAGAGGACCTAGCCAAAAACATTCAGTACTTC CASREDLAKNIQYF
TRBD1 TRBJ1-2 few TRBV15 TGTGCCACCAGCGGAGAATGGGTGGGCAGGGGGCACTATGGCTACACCTTC CATSGEWVGRGHYGYTF